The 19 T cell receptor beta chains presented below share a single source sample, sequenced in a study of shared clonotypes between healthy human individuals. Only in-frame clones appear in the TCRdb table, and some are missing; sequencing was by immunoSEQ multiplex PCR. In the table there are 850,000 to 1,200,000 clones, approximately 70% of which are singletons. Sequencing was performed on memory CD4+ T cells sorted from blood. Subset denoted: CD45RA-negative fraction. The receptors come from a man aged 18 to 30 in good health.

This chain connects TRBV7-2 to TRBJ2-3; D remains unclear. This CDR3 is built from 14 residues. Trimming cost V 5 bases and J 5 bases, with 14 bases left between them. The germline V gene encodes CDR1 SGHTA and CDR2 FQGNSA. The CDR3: CASSRSDLGDTQYF. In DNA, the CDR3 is TGTGCCAGCAGCCGCAGTGATCTGGGAGATACGCAGTATTTT.

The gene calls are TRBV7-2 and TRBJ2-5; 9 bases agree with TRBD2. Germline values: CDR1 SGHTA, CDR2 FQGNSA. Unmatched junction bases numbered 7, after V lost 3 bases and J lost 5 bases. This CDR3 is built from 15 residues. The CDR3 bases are TGTGCCAGCAGCTTTCAGGCTAGCGGGATTGAGACCCAGTACTTC. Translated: CASSFQASGIETQYF.

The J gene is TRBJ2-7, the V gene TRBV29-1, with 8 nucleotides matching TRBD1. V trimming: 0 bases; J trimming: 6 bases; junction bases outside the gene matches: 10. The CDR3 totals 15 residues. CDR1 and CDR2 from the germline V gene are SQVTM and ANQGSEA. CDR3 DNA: TGCAGCGTTGAAGAGTCAAGGACAGGGAAGGGCGAGCAGTACTTC. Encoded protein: CSVEESRTGKGEQYF.

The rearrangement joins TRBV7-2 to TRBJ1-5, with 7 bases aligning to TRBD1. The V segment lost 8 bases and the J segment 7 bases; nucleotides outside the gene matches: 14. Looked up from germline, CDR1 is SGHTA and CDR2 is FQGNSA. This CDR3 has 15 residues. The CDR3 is CASSPSSQGPQPQHF. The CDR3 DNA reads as TGTGCCAGCTCCCCATCTTCACAGGGGCCCCAGCCCCAGCATTTT.

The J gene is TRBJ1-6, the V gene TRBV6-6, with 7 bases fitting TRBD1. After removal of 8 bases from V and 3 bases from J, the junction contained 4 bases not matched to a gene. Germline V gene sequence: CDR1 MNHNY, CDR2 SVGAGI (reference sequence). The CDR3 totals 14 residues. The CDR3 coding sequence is TGTGCCAGCCAACAGGGGAACTATAATTCACCCCTCCACTTT. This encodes CASQQGNYNSPLHF.

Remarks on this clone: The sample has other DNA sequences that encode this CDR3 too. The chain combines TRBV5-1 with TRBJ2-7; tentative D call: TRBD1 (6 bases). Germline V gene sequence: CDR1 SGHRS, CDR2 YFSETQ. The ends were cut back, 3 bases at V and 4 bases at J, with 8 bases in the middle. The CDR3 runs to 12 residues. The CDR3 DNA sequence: TGCGCCAGCAGCTCACAGGGTTACGAGCAGTACTTC. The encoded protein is CASSSQGYEQYF. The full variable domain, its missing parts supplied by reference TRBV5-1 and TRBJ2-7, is KAGVTQTPRYLIKTRGQQVTLSCSPISGHRSVSWYQQTPGQGLQFLFEYFSETQRNKGNFPGRFSGRQFSNSRSEMNVSTLELGDSALYLCASSSQGYEQYFGPGTRLTVT.

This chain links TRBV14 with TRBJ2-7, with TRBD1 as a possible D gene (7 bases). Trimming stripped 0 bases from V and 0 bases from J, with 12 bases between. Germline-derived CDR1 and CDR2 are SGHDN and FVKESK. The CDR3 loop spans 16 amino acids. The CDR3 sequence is CASSQDNRGLSYEQYF. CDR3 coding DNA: TGTGCCAGCAGCCAAGATAACAGGGGACTCTCCTACGAGCAGTACTTC.

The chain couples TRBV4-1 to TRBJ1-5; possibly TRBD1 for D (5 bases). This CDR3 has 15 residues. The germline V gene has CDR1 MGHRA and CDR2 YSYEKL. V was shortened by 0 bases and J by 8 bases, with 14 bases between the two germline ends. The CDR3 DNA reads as TGCGCCAGCAGCCAAGATGGTACAGGATTTGAGCCCCAGCATTTT. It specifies CASSQDGTGFEPQHF.

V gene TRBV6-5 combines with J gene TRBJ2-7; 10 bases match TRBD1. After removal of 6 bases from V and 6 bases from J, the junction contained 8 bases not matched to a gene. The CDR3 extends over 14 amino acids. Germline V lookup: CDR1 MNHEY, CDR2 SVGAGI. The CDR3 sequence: CASSQRQGASEQYF. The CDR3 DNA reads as TGTGCCAGCAGCCAAAGACAGGGGGCCTCCGAGCAGTACTTC.

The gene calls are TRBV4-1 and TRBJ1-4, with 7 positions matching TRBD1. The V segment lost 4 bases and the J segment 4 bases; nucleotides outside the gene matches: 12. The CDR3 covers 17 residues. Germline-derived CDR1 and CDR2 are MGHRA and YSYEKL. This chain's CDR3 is CASSPSRVGQFNEKLFF. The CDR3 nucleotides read TGCGCCAGCAGCCCGAGCCGAGTGGGACAGTTTAATGAAAAACTGTTTTTT.

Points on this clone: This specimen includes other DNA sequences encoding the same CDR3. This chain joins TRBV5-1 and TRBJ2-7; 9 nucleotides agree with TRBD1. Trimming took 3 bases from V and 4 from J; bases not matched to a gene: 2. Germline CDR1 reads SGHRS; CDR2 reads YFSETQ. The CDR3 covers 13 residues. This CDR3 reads CASSSDRGYEQYF. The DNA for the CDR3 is TGCGCCAGCAGCTCGGACAGGGGATACGAGCAGTACTTC.

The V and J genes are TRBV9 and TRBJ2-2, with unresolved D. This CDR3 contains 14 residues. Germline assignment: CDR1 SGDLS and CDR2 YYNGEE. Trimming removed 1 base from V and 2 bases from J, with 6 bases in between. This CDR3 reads CASSVNYNTGELFF. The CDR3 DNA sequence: TGTGCCAGCAGCGTAAACTATAACACCGGGGAGCTGTTTTTT. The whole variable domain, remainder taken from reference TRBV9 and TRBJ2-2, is DSGVTQTPKHLITATGQRVTLRCSPRSGDLSVYWYQQSLDQGLQFLIQYYNGEERAKGNILERFSAQQFPDLHSELNLSSLELGDSALYFCASSVNYNTGELFFGEGSRLTVL.

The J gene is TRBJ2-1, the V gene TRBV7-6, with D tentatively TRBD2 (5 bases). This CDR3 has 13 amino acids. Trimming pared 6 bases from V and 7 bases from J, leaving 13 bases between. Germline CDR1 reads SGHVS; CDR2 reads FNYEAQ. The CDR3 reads CASRQLGVNEQFF. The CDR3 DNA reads TGTGCCAGCAGACAACTAGGAGTTAATGAGCAGTTCTTC. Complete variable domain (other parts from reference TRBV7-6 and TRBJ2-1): GAGVSQSPRYKVTKRGQDVALRCDPISGHVSLYWYRQALGQGPEFLTYFNYEAQQDKSGLPNDRFSAERPEGSISTLTIQRTEQRDSAMYRCASRQLGVNEQFFGPGTRLTVL.

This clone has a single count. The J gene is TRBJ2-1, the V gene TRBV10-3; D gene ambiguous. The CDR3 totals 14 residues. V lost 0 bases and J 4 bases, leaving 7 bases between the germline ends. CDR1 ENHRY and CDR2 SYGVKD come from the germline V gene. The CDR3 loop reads CAISESTLYNEQFF. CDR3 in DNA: TGTGCCATCAGTGAGTCGACACTTTACAATGAGCAGTTCTTC.

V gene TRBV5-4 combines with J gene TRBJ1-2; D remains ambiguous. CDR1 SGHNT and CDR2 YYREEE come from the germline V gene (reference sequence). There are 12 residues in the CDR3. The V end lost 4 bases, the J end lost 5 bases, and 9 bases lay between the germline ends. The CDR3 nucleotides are TGTGCCAGCAGCCAAGACTATTATGGCTACACCTTC. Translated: CASSQDYYGYTF.

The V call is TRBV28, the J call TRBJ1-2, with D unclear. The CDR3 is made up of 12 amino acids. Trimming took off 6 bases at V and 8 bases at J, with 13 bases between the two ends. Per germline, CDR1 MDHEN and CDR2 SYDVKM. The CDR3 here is CASRPPLNGYTF. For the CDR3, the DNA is TGTGCCAGCAGACCCCCCCTAAACGGCTACACCTTC.

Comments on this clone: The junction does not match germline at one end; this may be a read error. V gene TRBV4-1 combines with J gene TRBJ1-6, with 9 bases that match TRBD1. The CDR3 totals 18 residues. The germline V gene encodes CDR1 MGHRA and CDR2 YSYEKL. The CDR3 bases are TGCGCCGGCAGGCAGAACCCTGGGACAGGGCTCGCTTATTCACCCCTCCACTTT. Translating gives CAGRQNPGTGLAYSPLHF.

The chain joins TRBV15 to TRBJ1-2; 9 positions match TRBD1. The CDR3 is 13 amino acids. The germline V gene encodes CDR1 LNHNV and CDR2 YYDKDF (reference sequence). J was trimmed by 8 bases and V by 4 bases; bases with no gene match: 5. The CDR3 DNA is TGTGCCACCAGCACCACAGGGGGCCGCGGCTACACCTTC. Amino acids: CATSTTGGRGYTF. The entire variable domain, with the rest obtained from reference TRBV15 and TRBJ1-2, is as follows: DAMVIQNPRYQVTQFGKPVTLSCSQTLNHNVMYWYQQKSSQAPKLLFHYYDKDFNNEADTPDNFQSRRPNTSFCFLDIRSPGLGDTAMYLCATSTTGGRGYTFGSGTRLTVV.

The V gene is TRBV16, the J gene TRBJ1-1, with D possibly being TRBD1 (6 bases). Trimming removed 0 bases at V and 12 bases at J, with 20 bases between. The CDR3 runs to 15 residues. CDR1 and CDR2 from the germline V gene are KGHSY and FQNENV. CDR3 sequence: CASSQSRLRTGTPFF. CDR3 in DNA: TGTGCCAGCAGCCAATCCCGGCTCCGAACGGGGACACCTTTCTTT.